This T cell receptor beta chain was recovered during a study of blood T cell repertoires in COVID-19. The junction had 3 bases not matched to a gene; V was cut back by 1 base and J by 4 bases. This CDR3 is 15 amino acids long. Germline V lookup: CDR1 LGHNA, CDR2 YSLEER. Measured with immunoSEQ multiplex PCR; TCRdb has only the in-frame clones, and not every one. This sample yields approximately 150,000 clones, of which approximately 88% are seen a single time; around 5% belongs to the top ten. The V call is TRBV4-3, the J call TRBJ1-4; 7 nucleotides line up with TRBD1. The specimen sequenced was PBMCs or T cells enriched from blood (not recorded which). The receptor's source is a man aged 70 or older who had been exposed to COVID-19. CDR3 DNA: TGCGCCAGCAGCCAAGGGGGGACAGTTAATGAAAAACTGTTTTTT. Amino acids: CASSQGGTVNEKLFF.